The text below deals with one T cell receptor (beta chain). What it binds is not known. These data come from a study of OX40 agonist ivuxolimab in advanced cancers. Study-wide results and caveats: CD4+ and CD8+ T cells in blood underwent clonal expansion by week 6 at 0.1 to 3.0 mg/kg. On average, CD8+ T cells had more expanded clones than CD4+.

This CDR3 comprises 17 residues. Germline CDR1 MNHEY, CDR2 SMNVEV (reference sequence). Trimming took 3 bases from V and 0 from J, leaving 12 bases between them. Profiling relied on immunoSEQ multiplex PCR, and the TCRdb table lists in-frame clones only, not all of them. The sample has around 80,000 clones; more than 70% are singletons. This clonotype was obtained from an adult with an advanced solid tumor such as melanoma, head and neck, liver or kidney cancer. Here the sequenced sample was CD4+ or CD8+ T cells sorted from blood, taken in a trial of the OX40 agonist ivuxolimab. The chain carries TRBV27 and TRBJ1-6; D possibly corresponds to TRBD1 (5 bases). CDR3 coding DNA: TGTGCCAGCAGTTTCGGCGGGGGAAGCTCCTATAATTCACCCCTCCACTTT. It yields the protein CASSFGGGSSYNSPLHF.